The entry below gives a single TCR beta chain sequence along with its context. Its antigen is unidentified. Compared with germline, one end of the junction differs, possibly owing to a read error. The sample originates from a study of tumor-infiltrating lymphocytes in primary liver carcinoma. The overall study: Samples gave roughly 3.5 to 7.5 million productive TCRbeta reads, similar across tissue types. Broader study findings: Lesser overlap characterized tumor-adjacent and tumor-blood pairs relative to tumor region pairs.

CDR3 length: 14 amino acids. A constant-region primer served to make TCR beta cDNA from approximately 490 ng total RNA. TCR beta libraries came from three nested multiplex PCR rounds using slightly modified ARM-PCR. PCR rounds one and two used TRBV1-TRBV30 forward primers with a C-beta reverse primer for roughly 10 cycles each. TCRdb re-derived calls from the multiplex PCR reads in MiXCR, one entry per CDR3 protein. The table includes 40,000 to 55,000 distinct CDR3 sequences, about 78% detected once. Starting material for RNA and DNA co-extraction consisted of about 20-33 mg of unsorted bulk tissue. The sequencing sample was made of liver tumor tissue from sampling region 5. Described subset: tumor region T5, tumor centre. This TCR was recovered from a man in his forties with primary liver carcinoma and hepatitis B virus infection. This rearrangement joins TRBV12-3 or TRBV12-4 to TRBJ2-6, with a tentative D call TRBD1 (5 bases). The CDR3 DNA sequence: TGTGCCAGCACCCTGAAATCTGGGGCCAACGTTCTGACTTTC. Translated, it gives CASTLKSGANVLTF.